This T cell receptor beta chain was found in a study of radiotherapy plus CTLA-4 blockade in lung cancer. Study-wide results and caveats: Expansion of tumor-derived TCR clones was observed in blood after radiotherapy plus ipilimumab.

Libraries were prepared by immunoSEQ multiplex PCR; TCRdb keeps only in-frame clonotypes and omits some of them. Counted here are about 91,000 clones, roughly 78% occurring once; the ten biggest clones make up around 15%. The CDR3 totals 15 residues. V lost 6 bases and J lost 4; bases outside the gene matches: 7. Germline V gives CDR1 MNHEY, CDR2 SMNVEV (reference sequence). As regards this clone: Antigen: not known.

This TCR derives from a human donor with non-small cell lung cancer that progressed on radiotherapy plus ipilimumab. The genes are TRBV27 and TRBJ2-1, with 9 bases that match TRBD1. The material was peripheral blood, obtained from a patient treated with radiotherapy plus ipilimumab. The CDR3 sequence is CASRHAGTGYNEQFF. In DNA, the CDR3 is TGTGCCAGCAGACACGCCGGGACAGGGTACAATGAGCAGTTCTTC.